A selection of T cell receptor beta chains follows, all from one sample in a study of CD8+ T cells in alopecia areata. Repertoires were generated with immunoSEQ multiplex PCR, while TCRdb's copy carries only in-frame clones and drops some. The sample comprises about 140,000 clones, about 88% of which are singletons, and approximately 13% rests with the top ten. This specimen consisted of CD8+ T cells sorted from blood, obtained at week 4, from a patient treated with tofacitinib. The source of these receptors is a human donor with alopecia areata. The CDR3 runs from the conserved cysteine through the conserved F or W. D genes are given only for firm matches. The size entry is marked missing in some rows and otherwise reads once, few, many or a size class.

j_call clone_size v_call d_call cdr3_aa cdr3_nt
TRBJ1-1 NA TRBV5-6 NA CASSLGTANTEAFF TGTGCCAGCAGCTTGGGGACGGCGAACACTGAAGCTTTCTTT
TRBJ2-2 NA TRBV7-6 NA CASRAPGGANTGELFF TGTGCCAGCAGAGCCCCGGGGGGCGCGAACACCGGGGAGCTGTTTTTT
TRBJ2-3 once TRBV10-2 TRBD2 CASAAVTSGLNTQYF TGCGCCAGTGCTGCCGTGACTAGCGGTCTAAATACGCAGTATTTT
TRBJ2-7 NA TRBV6-5 TRBD1 CASSWGQSNLYEQYF TGTGCCAGCAGTTGGGGACAGAGCAACCTCTACGAGCAGTACTTC
TRBJ2-7 NA TRBV29-1 TRBD1 CSVDYTGTGTYEQYF TGCAGCGTGGACTACACCGGGACAGGGACCTACGAGCAGTACTTC
TRBJ1-4 NA TRBV27 NA CASSRGRGVEKLFF TGTGCCAGCAGCCGGGGCCGGGGAGTGGAAAAACTGTTTTTT
TRBJ2-1 NA TRBV14 NA CASSQGLVQFF TGTGCCAGCAGCCAAGGACTAGTACAGTTCTTC
TRBJ2-7 NA TRBV27 NA CASSQGPPWYEQYF TGTGCCAGCAGTCAAGGACCGCCTTGGTACGAGCAGTACTTC
TRBJ2-1 NA TRBV7-2 TRBD2 CASSSGRGWTSDEQFF TGTGCCAGCAGCTCCGGGCGGGGCTGGACTAGCGATGAGCAGTTCTTC
TRBJ2-7 NA TRBV29-1 TRBD1 CSVEDRGQATYEQYF TGCAGCGTTGAAGACCGAGGACAGGCTACCTACGAGCAGTACTTC